The source of this TCR beta chain is a study of OX40 agonist ivuxolimab in advanced cancers. Whole-study context: Cancers in dose escalation were hepatocellular, melanoma, renal cell and head and neck.

Overall study results and limits: At 0.1 to 3.0 mg/kg and by week 6, CD4+ and CD8+ T cells in the blood had expanded clonally.

Germline loops: CDR1 SEHNR, CDR2 FQNEAQ (reference sequence). This CDR3 comprises 15 residues. Trimming shortened V by 4 bases and J by 0 bases, and 12 bases separated the two germline ends. Sequenced by immunoSEQ multiplex PCR; TCRdb stores in-frame clones only, minus some. The table records about 40,000 clones, 65% to 90% of them present only once. This clone was seen just once. No antigen is known for it. Sampling of blood occurred at baseline, cycle 4 day 1, and cycle 7 day 1. The J gene is TRBJ1-1, the V gene TRBV7-9; D not certain. This specimen was CD4+ or CD8+ T cells sorted from blood, taken in a trial of the OX40 agonist ivuxolimab. The receptor was isolated from an adult with an advanced solid tumor such as melanoma, head and neck, liver or kidney cancer. As DNA, the CDR3 is TGTGCCAGCAGCTCCGCGGAGGGCTTGAACACTGAAGCTTTCTTT. Its protein is CASSSAEGLNTEAFF.